The 21 T cell receptor beta chains listed next were all sequenced from one sample in a study of cytomegalovirus exposure and HLA in healthy donors (dated by TCRdb to about 2017). Library preparation employed the immunoSEQ multiplex PCR assay. The multiplex PCR relied on a mix of 60 forward primers for TCR Vbeta segments and 13 reverse primers for TCR Jbeta segments. Held by TCRdb, this immuneACCESS table contains in-frame sequences only and omits some clones. Under half of the omission traces to an unresolved V gene where checked; the cause of the rest is unknown. This sample comprises roughly 220,000 clones, around 75% of them detected only once. The top ten clones comprise approximately 1.9% of the sample. Sequencing was performed on PBMCs. These receptors originate from a woman in her 30s in good health and CMV-seronegative.

V and J are TRBV4-1 and TRBJ2-7, with TRBD1 identical over 9 bases. Germline CDR1 and CDR2: MGHRA and YSYEKL. Unmatched junction bases numbered 7, after V lost 1 base and J lost 6 bases. The length of the CDR3 is 15 residues. CDR3 bases: TGCGCCAGCAGCCAAGGACGGGACAGGGCTGCCGAGCAGTACTTC. It codes for CASSQGRDRAAEQYF.

The V call is TRBV9, the J call TRBJ2-7; D perhaps matches TRBD2 (5 bases). The CDR3 has 16 amino acids. The germline V and J ends were trimmed by 4 bases and 6 bases, with 23 bases remaining between them. Germline CDR1 is SGDLS and CDR2 is YYNGEE. The CDR3 loop reads CASSPWTSGSVGEQYF. The CDR3 nucleotides read TGTGCCAGCAGCCCCTGGACTTCGGGGTCGGTGGGCGAGCAGTACTTC.

Written as DNA, the CDR3 is TGTGCCAGCAGTGTTCGGTCCACAGGGATAGGACAAGAGACCCAGTACTTC. It yields the protein CASSVRSTGIGQETQYF. The rearrangement joins TRBV6-1 to TRBJ2-5; a possible D gene is TRBD1 (6 bases). V gave up 4 bases and J gave up 2 bases, with 20 bases separating them. CDR1 and CDR2 (germline): MNHNS, SASEGT. CDR3 size: 17 residues.

This clone occurred a few times. The rearrangement links TRBV9 to TRBJ2-2; tentatively, D is TRBD1 (5 bases). V lost 2 bases to trimming and J lost 6 bases, with 8 bases between them. The germline V gene encodes CDR1 SGDLS and CDR2 YYNGEE. The CDR3 has 13 residues. CDR3 nucleotides: TGTGCCAGCAGCGTTTTAGGGGCCGGGGAGCTGTTTTTT. Its translation: CASSVLGAGELFF. Complete variable domain (other parts from reference TRBV9 and TRBJ2-2): DSGVTQTPKHLITATGQRVTLRCSPRSGDLSVYWYQQSLDQGLQFLIQYYNGEERAKGNILERFSAQQFPDLHSELNLSSLELGDSALYFCASSVLGAGELFFGEGSRLTVL.

The chain combines TRBV5-1 with TRBJ1-1; 8 bases align to TRBD1. The CDR3 is made up of 13 amino acids. Germline assignment: CDR1 SGHRS and CDR2 YFSETQ. The V and J ends lost 0 bases and 8 bases, in that order; junction bases with no gene match: 3. In DNA form, the CDR3 reads TGCGCCAGCAGCTTGGAAACAGGGGGGGAAGCTTTCTTT. Translating it yields CASSLETGGEAFF.

The V and J genes are TRBV4-1 and TRBJ1-2, with D perhaps matching TRBD1 (5 bases). Germline CDR1 reads MGHRA; CDR2 reads YSYEKL. Trimming shortened V by 4 bases and J by 8 bases, and 14 bases separated the two germline ends. The CDR3 totals 13 residues. CDR3: CASSRVGGEGYTF. The DNA for the CDR3 is TGCGCCAGCAGCCGGGTGGGGGGGGAGGGCTACACCTTC.

This chain links TRBV9 with TRBJ2-3; 7 bases map to TRBD1. This CDR3 is built from 15 residues. V lost 3 bases, J lost 6 bases, and 10 bases stayed unmatched. Germline loops: CDR1 SGDLS, CDR2 YYNGEE. The CDR3 loop reads CASSARATGVDTQYF. The CDR3, as DNA: TGTGCCAGCAGCGCCAGAGCCACAGGGGTGGATACGCAGTATTTT.

Regarding this clone: At the DNA level, this CDR3 is encoded by other sequences in the same sample as well. The chain recombines TRBV19 with TRBJ1-2; TRBD1 is a possible D gene (6 bases). This CDR3 contains 13 residues. With 6 bases removed from V and 3 bases from J, the gap between germline ends came to 11 bases. Germline lookup yields CDR1 LNHDA and CDR2 SQIVND (reference sequence). The CDR3 DNA reads as TGTGCCAGTAGGAAGGCAGGGGACTATGGCTACACCTTC. This gives the protein CASRKAGDYGYTF.

This clone was observed a few times. The chain links TRBV11-1 to TRBJ2-3; 7 positions agree with TRBD1. V was pared by 2 bases and J by 3 bases, with 2 bases of the junction left unmatched. Germline V gene data show CDR1 as SGHAT and CDR2 as FQDESV (reference sequence). This CDR3 has 14 residues. The CDR3 is CASSLRGLTDTQYF. The CDR3 nucleotides read TGTGCCAGCAGCTTAAGGGGGCTAACAGATACGCAGTATTTT.

This clone appeared a single time. The rearrangement joins TRBV18 to TRBJ1-1, with unresolved D. V lost 2 bases, J lost 0 bases, and 7 bases lay in between. The CDR3 is made up of 14 amino acids. From germline, CDR1 is KGHSH and CDR2 LQKENI. CDR3 amino acids: CASSPTQLNTEAFF. The DNA of the CDR3 is TGTGCCAGCTCACCAACACAGCTGAACACTGAAGCTTTCTTT.

This clone came up once. The rearrangement uses TRBV4-1 and TRBJ2-4; no clear D. Per germline, CDR1 MGHRA and CDR2 YSYEKL. CDR3 length: 13 amino acids. The V gene lost 3 bases and the J gene lost 8 bases, with 11 bases spanning the gap. The DNA of the CDR3 is TGCGCCAGCAGCCAGGCCTTTGAATACATTCAGTACTTC. Amino acid sequence: CASSQAFEYIQYF.

The gene calls are TRBV7-9 and TRBJ2-7, with 9 bases identical to TRBD2. The CDR3 contains 16 residues. Germline-derived CDR1 and CDR2 are SEHNR and FQNEAQ (reference sequence). V shed 0 bases, J shed 2 bases, and the junction held 5 bases outside the gene matches. CDR3 sequence: CASSLAGAGGTYEQYF. The CDR3 DNA is TGTGCCAGCAGCTTAGCCGGAGCGGGGGGAACCTACGAGCAGTACTTC.

This clone was counted only a few times. The V gene is TRBV7-9, the J gene TRBJ2-3; 12 nucleotides align to TRBD2. CDR1 and CDR2 (germline): SEHNR, FQNEAQ (reference sequence). J lost 3 bases, V lost 0 bases, and 10 bases had no gene match. This CDR3 is built from 19 residues. Here the CDR3 reads CASSLAQLTSGGMTDTQYF. CDR3 sequence (DNA): TGTGCCAGCAGCTTAGCGCAACTGACTAGCGGGGGAATGACAGATACGCAGTATTTT.

J is TRBJ2-1 and V is TRBV6-6; TRBD2 agrees at 9 bases. This CDR3 spans 14 amino acids. Germline lookup yields CDR1 MNHNY and CDR2 SVGAGI (reference sequence). V was pared by 7 bases and J by 8 bases, with 9 bases of the junction left unmatched. CDR3 nucleotides: TGTGCCAGCACTGGGGCTAGCGGGATCCATGAGCAGTTCTTC. Its translation is CASTGASGIHEQFF.

The J gene is TRBJ2-2, the V gene TRBV11-3; D is unresolved. Trimming took 0 bases from V and 2 from J, leaving 4 bases between them. Per the germline V gene, CDR1 is SGHNT and CDR2 is YENEEA. CDR3 length: 14 amino acids. CDR3 region: CASSLERNTGELFF. The CDR3 DNA sequence: TGTGCCAGCAGCTTAGAGCGTAACACCGGGGAGCTGTTTTTT.

The genes are TRBV6-1 and TRBJ1-1; D remains ambiguous. This CDR3 is 13 amino acids long. CDR1 is MNHNS and CDR2 is SASEGT in the germline V gene. The V gene lost 2 bases and the J gene lost 6 bases, with 10 bases spanning the gap. CDR3 residues: CASSEREVAEAFF. DNA for the CDR3: TGTGCCAGCAGTGAAAGGGAGGTGGCTGAAGCTTTCTTT.

The chain uses TRBV21-1 and TRBJ2-1; the table calls TRBD1, which could not be checked here. TRBV21-1 is a pseudogene segment. This CDR3 spans 15 amino acids. The CDR3 reads CASSEYTGTYNEQFF. CDR3 coding DNA: TGTGCCAGCAGCGAATATACAGGAACCTACAATGAGCAGTTCTTC.

V and J are TRBV7-9 and TRBJ1-1; D is perhaps TRBD1 (5 bases). Germline CDR1 SEHNR, CDR2 FQNEAQ (reference sequence). Trimming left V 5 bases short and J 2 bases short, with 18 bases between. This CDR3 has 16 residues. CDR3 loop: CASSPRLRDLNTEAFF. CDR3 in DNA: TGTGCCAGCAGCCCAAGACTCAGGGATTTAAACACTGAAGCTTTCTTT. The full variable domain, its missing parts supplied by reference TRBV7-9 and TRBJ1-1, is DTGVSQNPRHKITKRGQNVTFRCDPISEHNRLYWYRQTLGQGPEFLTYFQNEAQLEKSRLLSDRFSAERPKGSFSTLEIQRTEQGDSAMYLCASSPRLRDLNTEAFFGQGTRLTVV.

The chain recombines TRBV18 with TRBJ2-5, with TRBD1 as a possible D gene (5 bases). The CDR3 runs to 16 residues. Per germline, CDR1 KGHSH and CDR2 LQKENI. V was trimmed by 2 bases and J by 5 bases, leaving 18 bases between them. CDR3 protein: CASSPYLQGLLETQYF. The CDR3 nucleotides are TGTGCCAGCTCACCATACTTGCAGGGTCTCTTGGAGACCCAGTACTTC.

The CDR3 DNA follows: TGTGCCAGCAGTCCTTTCGACAGGGGCACTGAAGCTTTCTTT. This translates into CASSPFDRGTEAFF. This chain joins TRBV6-6 and TRBJ1-1; 8 nucleotides align to TRBD1. The CDR3 sequence is 14 residues long. Trimming removed 5 bases from V and 4 bases from J; junction bases left unmatched: 6. CDR1 and CDR2 (germline): MNHNY, SVGAGI (reference sequence).

The chain carries TRBV11-1 and TRBJ2-5; TRBD1 aligns across 7 bases. Trimming removed 6 bases from V and 2 bases from J; junction bases left unmatched: 3. The CDR3 consists of 13 residues. Germline lookup yields CDR1 SGHAT and CDR2 FQDESV (reference sequence). CDR3 loop: CASRRDSQETQYF. The DNA for the CDR3 is TGTGCCAGCAGACGGGACAGTCAAGAGACCCAGTACTTC.